This T cell receptor (beta chain) was captured by sequencing in a study of shared clonotypes between healthy human individuals. Only in-frame clones appear in the TCRdb table, and some are missing; sequencing was by immunoSEQ multiplex PCR. The sample includes hundreds of thousands of clones, roughly 70% of them seen just once. Worth noting for this clone: This sample includes further DNA sequences coding for the same CDR3.

V lost 1 base, J lost 0 bases, and 10 bases lay in between. Germline V gene lookup returns CDR1 MNHNS and CDR2 SASEGT. This CDR3 has 16 residues. The sample comprised memory CD4+ T cells sorted from blood. Subset indicated: CD45RA-negative fraction. The chain links TRBV6-1 to TRBJ1-5, with a possible D match to TRBD1 (5 bases). This clonotype originated in a young woman in good health. CDR3 region: CASSEVGGASNQPQHF. The CDR3, as DNA: TGTGCCAGCAGTGAAGTAGGAGGGGCTAGCAATCAGCCCCAGCATTTT.